This note documents a single TCR beta chain sequence. Trimming shortened V by 5 bases and J by 5 bases, and 11 bases separated the two germline ends. CDR1 is MNHEY, CDR2 SMNVEV, per germline (reference sequence). CDR3 length equals 13 residues. Libraries were prepared by immunoSEQ multiplex PCR; TCRdb keeps only in-frame clonotypes and omits some of them. The sample comprises 20,000 or so clones, roughly 69% of which are singletons, and 20% to 30% rests with the top ten. The source of the sample is a study of ipilimumab plus nivolumab after autologous stem cell transplantation. Study at large: Patients received a median of roughly five ipilimumab and roughly eight nivolumab doses. Both relapsed and primary refractory DLBCL were included.

Sequenced material: PBMCs, taken in a trial of ipilimumab plus nivolumab as post-transplant consolidation. V and J are TRBV27 and TRBJ2-3; D might be TRBD1 or TRBD2, each matching 5 bases. The source is a male donor with diffuse large B-cell lymphoma. In DNA, the CDR3 is TGTGCCAGCAGTCCGGGGCTGAGAGATACGCAGTATTTT. It encodes CASSPGLRDTQYF.